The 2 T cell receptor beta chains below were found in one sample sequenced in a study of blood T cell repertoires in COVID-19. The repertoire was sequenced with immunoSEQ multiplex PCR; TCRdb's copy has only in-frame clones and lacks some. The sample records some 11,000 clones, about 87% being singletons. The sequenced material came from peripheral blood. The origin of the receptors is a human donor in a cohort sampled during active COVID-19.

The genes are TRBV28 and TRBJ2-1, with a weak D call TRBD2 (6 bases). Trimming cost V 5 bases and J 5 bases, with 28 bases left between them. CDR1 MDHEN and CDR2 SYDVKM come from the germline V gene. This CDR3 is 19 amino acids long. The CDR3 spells CASSPPPGFFWGGNNEQFF. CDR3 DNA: TGTGCCAGCAGTCCCCCCCCGGGATTCTTTTGGGGCGGGAACAATGAGCAGTTCTTC.

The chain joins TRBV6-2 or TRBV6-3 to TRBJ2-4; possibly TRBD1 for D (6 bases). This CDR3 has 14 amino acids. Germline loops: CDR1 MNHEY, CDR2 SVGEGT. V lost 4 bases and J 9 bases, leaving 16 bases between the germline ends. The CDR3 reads CASSFGQSFPIQYF. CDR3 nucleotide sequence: TGTGCCAGCAGTTTTGGACAGTCCTTTCCCATTCAGTACTTC.